This note documents a single T cell receptor beta chain sequence. Its antigen is unknown. CDR3 length: 12 amino acids. Per germline, CDR1 MDHEN and CDR2 SYDVKM. Between the trimmed V and J ends, which lost 4 bases and 8 bases, there was a span of 8 bases. Method: immunoSEQ multiplex PCR; TCRdb's copy keeps in-frame clones and lacks some. The sample records nearly 80,000 clones, under 95% being singletons. This sample is part of a study of cytomegalovirus exposure and HLA in healthy donors. Study observations and caveats: Later, an analysis found that TCR clusters from the first cohort tended to co-occur in the roughly 110 validation repertoires. CMV antigen specificity of three CMV-associated chains was confirmed in vitro. Rarity held for most TCR sequences, but there were some public TCRs that occurred in many donors. The listing of 160 or so TCR beta chains classed them as cytomegalovirus-associated.

This rearrangement joins TRBV28 to TRBJ1-4; no reliable D call. The sequencing sample was made of PBMCs. The clonotype comes from a woman aged 25 to 39 in good health and CMV-seronegative. The CDR3 DNA follows: TGTGCCAGCAGTTCGGGGAACGAAAAACTGTTTTTT. It is translated as CASSSGNEKLFF.